This T cell receptor (beta chain) was captured in a study of blood T cells in healthy people across ages (dated by TCRdb to between 2015 and 2016). With regard to the full study: Template switching captured roughly one uniquely barcoded TCR beta cDNA molecule per two T cells in model experiments. Donors of different ages were randomly distributed across sequencing lanes to avoid experimental bias. To track age-related changes in TCR beta repertoire diversity, the study relied on deep sequencing normalized with unique cDNA molecular identifiers. Four age groups were formed from the donors: young (average 16 years), middle-aged (approximately 40), aged (approximately 60) and long-lived (82). Using the same blood draw, the study looked at two additional independent replicas of 1 million unique cDNA reads for two donors, one aged 18 to 30 and the other aged 80 or older.

Beyond this particular receptor, the publication reports: As age increased, observed TCR beta diversity per million T cells dropped in a roughly linear way, and a significant reduction was already evident by age 40. Estimates of total diversity based on one million sequenced T cells were regarded as lower bounds and as underestimates. Because profiling used bulk unsorted PBMCs, naive and antigen-experienced compartments could not be compared conclusively. Compared with the aged group, the long-lived group had more naive CD4+ T cells, fewer expanded clones and increased TCR diversity, suggesting age selection. Because donor CMV infection status was unknown, age-related changes in expanded clonotypes were potentially confounded. The percentage of naive T cells measured by flow cytometry correlated strongly with observed TCR beta diversity.

The 35 to 40 donors, aged roughly 6 to 90 years, were systemically healthy Caucasian individuals from Russia. Roughly 10 milliliters of peripheral blood were collected from each donor into EDTA-treated Vacutainer tubes. Ficoll-Paque density-gradient centrifugation was used to isolate PBMCs, with at least 6 million obtained per sample. Total RNA was extracted from PBMCs with Trizol reagent, with at least 6 micrograms obtained per sample. For every donor, an aliquot of PBMCs went through flow cytometry to measure the percentages of naive CD45RAhigh/CD27high T cells. A remark on this clonotype: The antigen it binds to is not known. No qualities accompany the bases; no much larger clone lies one base away.

CDR1 is given as SNHLY and CDR2 as FYNNEI, both from the germline V gene. Its CDR3 holds 15 amino acids, cysteine through phenylalanine. Only the CDR3 DNA is retained, 45 bases long and in frame from the first base. Ends trimmed: V by 6 bases, J by 8 bases; bases unmatched to a gene: 11. The library was generated by 5' RACE. The sequencer listed for this sample is Illumina HiSeq 2500. A second PCR of about 6 to 11 cycles was performed with a sample-barcoded 5' primer and a J-beta primer mix. Each TCR beta cDNA molecule received a unique molecular identifier from a template-switch 5' adaptor carrying 12 random nucleotides. At least 3 million CDR3-containing paired-end reads were obtained from each sample. First-strand cDNA synthesis was performed from all RNA using the Mint cDNA synthesis kit, with priming by a TRBC-specific oligonucleotide. Following uracil-DNA glycosylase treatment, a first 18-cycle PCR with universal primers M1SS and BC2_uni_R was performed on all cDNA. In the source study's methods: For normalization, 1 million high-quality reads, each with a distinct molecular identifier, were randomly selected from each sample. Instead of being binned into consensus sequences, reads with shared molecular identifiers were discarded. CDR3 identification, clonotype clustering and error correction used MiTCR with a Q25 quality threshold and the strictest error-elimination algorithm. A nonparametric unseen species model with Euler transformation was used to estimate lower-bound total TCR beta diversity. TCRdb applied fastp at Q25 and MiXCR to the public reads, then kept only in-frame beta chains. A single entry per CDR3 protein holds the most common genes and DNA from its merged rows. TCRdb, not the authors, supplied the V and J calls. This sample comprises hundreds of thousands of distinct CDR3 sequences, roughly 30% of them detected only once. More than 15% of the sample lies in the top ten.

This TCR was sampled from a woman over 75 in good health. The chain links TRBV2 with TRBJ2-4; TRBD1 fits 9 bases in the junction. Sequencing used blood. The sequenced DNA: TGTGCCAGCAGGGACAGGGGTGGCATCGGGGACATTCAGTACTTC. It translates as CASRDRGGIGDIQYF.